This T cell receptor beta chain was sequenced in a study of B cell selection in AIRE deficiency (dated by TCRdb to about 2019). Background on the whole study: Researchers compared the TCRbeta repertoires of sorted blood CD4+ conventional T cells and regulatory T cells from AIRE-deficient patients with the corresponding repertoires from healthy controls. The TCR-sequenced cohort comprised about five AIRE-deficient APECED patients and about five healthy control donors.

The immunoSEQ platform was used to sequence the TCRbeta chain. The paper's data handling went like this. When conventional T cell repertoires were pooled, 85,000 to 120,000 distinct in-frame TCRbeta sequences were obtained from patients and about 1.5x10^5 from healthy donors. Treg TCRbeta sequences found in two or more individuals were defined as public, and these public Treg TCRbeta sequences were then searched for in Tconv repertoires. To test for differences between groups, Mann-Whitney U tests with Bonferroni-Dunn correction were run in GraphPad Prism 7.03. The table comes from immuneACCESS by way of TCRdb, which keeps in-frame sequences with V and J called. Part of the clones is missing from these tables; in studies checked, under half for an unresolved V gene and the rest for unknown reasons. V and J calls plus clone size are reproduced from that table; the DNA served to infer D and trimming. This sample lists over 20,000 clones; around 97% were detected once. The top ten clones comprise more than 0.15% of the sample.

A note on this clone: Its antigen is still unknown. Base qualities were left out, and no much larger clone turns up one base away.

Conventional CD4 T cells were sorted as cells that were CD4+CD127+. AIRE-deficient patients had APECED syndrome. A FACSAria flow cytometer was used to sort the Tconv and Treg cells intended for TCRbeta sequencing. The sorted cells were collected in 5-ml round-bottom polystyrene tubes, and the dry cell pellets were frozen at -80 degrees C prior to sequencing. What the study reported, not specific to this receptor: Shared Treg sequences had shorter CDR3s, which reflects a bias toward rearrangements containing few non-templated nucleotide insertions. Only TCRbeta chains were sequenced, and roughly 40% of the Treg sequences shared among healthy donors were also detected in healthy Tconv cells, possibly owing to differing TCRalpha chains. Tconv and Treg cells from AIRE-deficient patients showed TCRBV gene usage, CDR3 length and TCR diversity similar to those of healthy donors. About 33% of the Treg TCRbeta sequences shared among healthy donors were detected in patient Tconv cells, suggesting that Treg-biased clones are diverted into the Tconv compartment. Of 3,000 to 4,500 shared Treg TCRbeta sequences, around 31% were shared only among healthy donors and 9.3% only among patients, suggesting less efficient Treg selection without AIRE.

The origin of this receptor is a human donor with AIRE deficiency. The sequencing input was conventional CD4+ T cells sorted from PBMCs.

The nucleotide sequence reads TGTGCCAGCAGCTTCGCGGGACTAGCGGGAGCCAAAAACATTCAGTACTTC. Translated, it reads CASSFAGLAGAKNIQYF. The V and J segments used are TRBV11-3 and TRBJ2-4; TRBD2 agrees with 12 junctional bases. V loses 3 bases at its end and J loses 0 bases; junction bases beyond the gene matches: 3. The CDR3, from cysteine to phenylalanine, totals 17 residues. Only the CDR3 part of the read is kept: 51 bases, read in frame from the first base. The germline V gene encodes CDR1 SGHNT and CDR2 YENEEA.